A selection of T cell receptor beta chains follows, all from one sample in a study of blood T cell repertoires in COVID-19. Method: immunoSEQ multiplex PCR; TCRdb's copy keeps in-frame clones and lacks some. The sample lists roughly 160,000 clones, roughly 89% occurring once. Sample: peripheral blood. The receptors originated from a woman in her 70s with COVID-19, enrolled during active disease. Each CDR3 is given with its conserved first and last residue. The order of the fields is CDR3 protein, CDR3 DNA, clone size, D gene, V gene, J gene. A D gene is named only where the DNA matches it firmly. The listing skips clone size in some rows; elsewhere it reads once, few, many or a size class.

CDR3 protein: CAISAVAGGNTGELFF; CDR3 DNA: TGTGCCATCAGTGCGGTAGCGGGGGGGAACACCGGGGAGCTGTTTTTT; clone size: once; D gene: TRBD2; V gene: TRBV10-3; J gene: TRBJ2-2
CDR3 protein: CSVESGRGESSYNEQFF; CDR3 DNA: TGCAGCGTTGAATCGGGGCGGGGCGAGAGCTCCTACAATGAGCAGTTCTTC; clone size: NA; D gene: NA; V gene: TRBV29-1; J gene: TRBJ2-1
CDR3 protein: CASSGVNEQFF; CDR3 DNA: TGTGCCAGCAGTGGAGTAAATGAGCAGTTCTTC; clone size: NA; D gene: NA; V gene: TRBV12-3/TRBV12-4; J gene: TRBJ2-1
CDR3 protein: CATSIQGYSNQPQHF; CDR3 DNA: TGTGCCACCAGCATCCAGGGTTATAGCAATCAGCCCCAGCATTTT; clone size: NA; D gene: NA; V gene: TRBV15; J gene: TRBJ1-5
CDR3 protein: CASSSSGQLGGGTIYF; CDR3 DNA: TGTGCCAGCAGCTCTTCGGGACAGTTAGGAGGAGGCACCATATATTTT; clone size: NA; D gene: TRBD1; V gene: TRBV7-9; J gene: TRBJ1-3
CDR3 protein: CASSPGTSGTYEQYF; CDR3 DNA: TGTGCCAGCTCACCCGGGACTAGCGGGACCTACGAGCAGTACTTC; clone size: NA; D gene: TRBD2; V gene: TRBV18; J gene: TRBJ2-7
CDR3 protein: CASIRDYNTGELFF; CDR3 DNA: TGTGCCAGCATCCGAGACTACAACACCGGGGAGCTGTTTTTT; clone size: NA; D gene: NA; V gene: TRBV28; J gene: TRBJ2-2
CDR3 protein: CASSLEGVINEKLFF; CDR3 DNA: TGTGCCAGCAGTTTAGAAGGGGTTATTAATGAAAAACTGTTTTTT; clone size: NA; D gene: NA; V gene: TRBV28; J gene: TRBJ1-4
CDR3 protein: CASSVVQGSTEAFF; CDR3 DNA: TGTGCCAGCAGCGTAGTACAGGGATCCACTGAAGCTTTCTTT; clone size: once; D gene: NA; V gene: TRBV9; J gene: TRBJ1-1
CDR3 protein: CASSVGVAGAGDGELFF; CDR3 DNA: TGTGCCAGCAGCGTAGGGGTGGCGGGGGCTGGCGACGGGGAGCTGTTTTTT; clone size: NA; D gene: NA; V gene: TRBV9; J gene: TRBJ2-2
CDR3 protein: CASSDRGTNEKLFF; CDR3 DNA: TGTGCCAGCAGCGACAGGGGAACTAATGAAAAACTGTTTTTT; clone size: NA; D gene: TRBD1; V gene: TRBV7-9; J gene: TRBJ1-4
CDR3 protein: CAISYRPATNEKLFF; CDR3 DNA: TGTGCCATCAGTTACAGGCCAGCAACTAATGAAAAACTGTTTTTT; clone size: once; D gene: NA; V gene: TRBV10-3; J gene: TRBJ1-4
CDR3 protein: CASMEGANNSPLHF; CDR3 DNA: TGTGCCAGCATGGAGGGGGCGAATAATTCACCCCTCCACTTT; clone size: NA; D gene: TRBD1; V gene: TRBV9; J gene: TRBJ1-6